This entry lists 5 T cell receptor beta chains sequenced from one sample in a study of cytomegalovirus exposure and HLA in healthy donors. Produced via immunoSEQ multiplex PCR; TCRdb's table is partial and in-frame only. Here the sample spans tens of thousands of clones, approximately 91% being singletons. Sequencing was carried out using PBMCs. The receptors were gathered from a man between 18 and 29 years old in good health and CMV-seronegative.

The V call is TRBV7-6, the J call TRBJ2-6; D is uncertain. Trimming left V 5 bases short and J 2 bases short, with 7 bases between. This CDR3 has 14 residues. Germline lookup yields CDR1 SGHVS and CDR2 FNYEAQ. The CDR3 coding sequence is TGTGCCAGCAGCCCTCTAGCTGGGGCCAACGTCCTGACTTTC. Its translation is CASSPLAGANVLTF.

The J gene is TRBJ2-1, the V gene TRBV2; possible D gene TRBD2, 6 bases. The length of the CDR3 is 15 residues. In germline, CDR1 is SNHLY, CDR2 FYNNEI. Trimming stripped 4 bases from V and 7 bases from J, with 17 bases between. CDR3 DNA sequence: TGTGCCAGCAGTGTGGGCGGAGGGGCTTGGAATGAGCAGTTCTTC. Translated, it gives CASSVGGGAWNEQFF.

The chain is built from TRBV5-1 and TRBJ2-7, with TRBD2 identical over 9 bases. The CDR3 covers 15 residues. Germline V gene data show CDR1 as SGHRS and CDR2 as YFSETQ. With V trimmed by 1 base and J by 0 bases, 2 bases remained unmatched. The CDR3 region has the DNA TGCGCCAGCAGCTTGCTAGCGGGAAACTCCTACGAGCAGTACTTC. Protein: CASSLLAGNSYEQYF.

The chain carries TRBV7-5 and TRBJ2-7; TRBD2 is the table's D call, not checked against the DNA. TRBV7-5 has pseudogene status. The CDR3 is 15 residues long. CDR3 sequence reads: CARSLTAGGLYEQYF. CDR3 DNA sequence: TGTGCCAGAAGCTTAACAGCGGGAGGCCTCTACGAGCAGTACTTC.

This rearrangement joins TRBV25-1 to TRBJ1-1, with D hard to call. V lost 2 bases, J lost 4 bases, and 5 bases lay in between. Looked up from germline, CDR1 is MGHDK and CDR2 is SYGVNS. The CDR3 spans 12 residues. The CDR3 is CASSEEATEAFF. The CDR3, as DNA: TGTGCCAGCAGTGAAGAAGCCACTGAAGCTTTCTTT.